The rows below give T cell receptor beta chains drawn from one sample of a study of blood T cell repertoires in COVID-19. Sequencing was performed with immunoSEQ multiplex PCR; in TCRdb, only in-frame clones are kept and a portion is missing. This sample has 230,000 or so clones, with around 83% found just once. Specimen: PBMCs or T cells enriched from blood (not recorded which). All receptors come from a woman aged 45 to 65 who had been exposed to COVID-19. Each CDR3 is given with its conserved first and last residue. Fields, in order: J gene, V gene, D gene, clone size, CDR3 protein, CDR3 DNA. The D gene is left open where the match is weak. Some rows mark clone size as missing; the rest say once, few, many or name a class of expanded clone.

J: TRBJ2-7
V: TRBV7-2
D: TRBD2
size: -
CDR3: CASSPTSGGIEQYF
DNA: TGTGCCAGCAGCCCAACCAGCGGGGGGATCGAGCAGTACTTC

J: TRBJ1-1
V: TRBV19
D: TRBD1
size: -
CDR3: CASSTDRGEAFF
DNA: TGTGCCAGTAGTACTGACAGGGGTGAAGCTTTCTTT

J: TRBJ2-1
V: TRBV7-2
D: -
size: once
CDR3: CASSLSRQVEQFF
DNA: TGTGCCAGCAGCTTAAGCCGACAGGTTGAGCAGTTCTTC

J: TRBJ1-2
V: TRBV9
D: -
size: -
CDR3: CASSVGGGVVYGYTF
DNA: TGTGCCAGCAGCGTAGGAGGAGGGGTTGTCTATGGCTACACCTTC

J: TRBJ1-1
V: TRBV29-1
D: -
size: -
CDR3: CSVAREGTEAFF
DNA: TGCAGCGTCGCCAGGGAGGGCACTGAAGCTTTCTTT

J: TRBJ2-1
V: TRBV7-8
D: -
size: -
CDR3: CASSPEEVGSYNEQFF
DNA: TGTGCCAGCAGCCCGGAGGAGGTCGGCTCCTACAATGAGCAGTTCTTC

J: TRBJ1-4
V: TRBV6-5
D: -
size: -
CDR3: CASTRDFNEKLFF
DNA: TGTGCCAGCACGCGGGACTTTAATGAAAAACTGTTTTTT

J: TRBJ2-7
V: TRBV5-4
D: TRBD1
size: -
CDR3: CASSLLGQGRSYEQYF
DNA: TGTGCCAGCAGCTTGTTGGGACAGGGGAGATCCTACGAGCAGTACTTC

J: TRBJ1-1
V: TRBV5-7
D: TRBD1
size: -
CDR3: CASSLRTGSSNTEAFF
DNA: TGTGCCAGCAGCTTGCGGACAGGGTCCTCGAACACTGAAGCTTTCTTT

J: TRBJ2-1
V: TRBV24-1
D: -
size: -
CDR3: CATSDSLVREYNEQFF
DNA: TGTGCCACCAGTGACTCTTTGGTCCGGGAATACAATGAGCAGTTCTTC

J: TRBJ1-2
V: TRBV29-1
D: -
size: -
CDR3: CSVDPGARYGYTF
DNA: TGCAGCGTTGATCCAGGCGCTCGCTATGGCTACACCTTC

J: TRBJ2-1
V: TRBV18
D: TRBD1
size: once
CDR3: CASSPTGGDFTEQFF
DNA: TGTGCCAGCTCACCTACAGGGGGCGATTTTACTGAGCAGTTCTTC

J: TRBJ1-3
V: TRBV3-1/TRBV3-2
D: TRBD1
size: -
CDR3: CASSQYTGARGNTIYF
DNA: TGTGCCAGCAGCCAATACACAGGGGCTCGGGGAAACACCATATATTTT

J: TRBJ1-1
V: TRBV28
D: TRBD1
size: -
CDR3: CASGTGTEAFF
DNA: TGTGCCAGTGGGACAGGCACTGAAGCTTTCTTT

J: TRBJ1-1
V: TRBV29-1
D: -
size: -
CDR3: CSVVQGNTEAFF
DNA: TGCAGCGTTGTCCAGGGGAACACTGAAGCTTTCTTT

J: TRBJ2-7
V: TRBV4-3
D: -
size: -
CDR3: CASSQDGGFDEQYF
DNA: TGCGCCAGCAGCCAAGATGGAGGGTTCGACGAGCAGTACTTC

J: TRBJ2-5
V: TRBV3-1/TRBV3-2
D: TRBD2
size: -
CDR3: CASSLAGGGEMYQETQYF
DNA: TGTGCCAGCAGTCTAGCGGGGGGCGGGGAAATGTACCAAGAGACCCAGTACTTC

J: TRBJ2-7
V: TRBV7-2
D: -
size: -
CDR3: CASSDDRTYEQYF
DNA: TGTGCCAGCAGCGACGACAGGACCTACGAGCAGTACTTC

J: TRBJ1-6
V: TRBV28
D: -
size: -
CDR3: CASSFRGGSPLHF
DNA: TGTGCCAGCAGTTTCCGGGGAGGGTCACCCCTCCACTTT

J: TRBJ1-1
V: TRBV19
D: -
size: -
CDR3: CASSIWAGTEAFF
DNA: TGTGCCAGTAGTATATGGGCGGGAACTGAAGCTTTCTTT

J: TRBJ2-3
V: TRBV5-4
D: TRBD2
size: -
CDR3: CASSLLAGGGDTQYF
DNA: TGTGCCAGCAGCTTGCTAGCGGGGGGGGGAGATACGCAGTATTTT

J: TRBJ1-6
V: TRBV28
D: -
size: few
CDR3: CASSQDTLYNSPLHF
DNA: TGTGCCAGCAGTCAGGATACACTTTATAATTCACCCCTCCACTTT

J: TRBJ2-1
V: TRBV2
D: TRBD1
size: -
CDR3: CASSVGQREQFF
DNA: TGTGCCAGCAGTGTGGGACAGCGGGAGCAGTTCTTC

J: TRBJ1-1
V: TRBV19
D: -
size: -
CDR3: CASSPAGNTEAFF
DNA: TGTGCCAGTAGTCCGGCAGGAAACACTGAAGCTTTCTTT

J: TRBJ1-4
V: TRBV18
D: TRBD1
size: -
CDR3: CASSPTGDEKLFF
DNA: TGTGCCAGCTCACCGACAGGGGACGAAAAACTGTTTTTT

J: TRBJ1-2
V: TRBV6-5
D: TRBD1
size: -
CDR3: CASSYDQGAWYGYTF
DNA: TGTGCCAGCAGTTACGATCAGGGGGCATGGTATGGCTACACCTTC

J: TRBJ2-3
V: TRBV7-2
D: -
size: -
CDR3: CASSTHRVFADTQYF
DNA: TGTGCCAGCAGCACCCACAGGGTCTTCGCAGATACGCAGTATTTT

J: TRBJ2-1
V: TRBV12-3/TRBV12-4
D: -
size: -
CDR3: CASSSSDEQFF
DNA: TGTGCCAGCAGTTCCTCAGATGAGCAGTTCTTC

J: TRBJ1-6
V: TRBV5-1
D: -
size: -
CDR3: CASSLAGAYNSPLHF
DNA: TGCGCCAGCAGCTTGGCCGGGGCCTATAATTCACCCCTCCACTTT

J: TRBJ1-4
V: TRBV15
D: -
size: -
CDR3: CATSPGGTNEKLFF
DNA: TGTGCCACCAGTCCCGGGGGAACTAATGAAAAACTGTTTTTT

J: TRBJ2-7
V: TRBV4-1
D: -
size: -
CDR3: CASSQEVDTFFEQYF
DNA: TGCGCCAGCAGCCAAGAGGTGGACACCTTCTTCGAGCAGTACTTC

J: TRBJ2-2
V: TRBV7-2
D: -
size: few
CDR3: CASSRTTNTGELFF
DNA: TGTGCCAGCAGTAGAACTACGAACACCGGGGAGCTGTTTTTT

J: TRBJ1-2
V: TRBV4-3
D: TRBD1
size: -
CDR3: CASSQDAGTGSNYGYTF
DNA: TGCGCCAGCAGCCAAGACGCGGGGACAGGGTCTAACTATGGCTACACCTTC

J: TRBJ1-2
V: TRBV5-4
D: -
size: -
CDR3: CASSFFRAGGYTF
DNA: TGTGCCAGCAGCTTTTTCCGGGCAGGGGGCTACACCTTC

J: TRBJ1-1
V: TRBV27
D: -
size: -
CDR3: CASSRLTGLGEGTEAFF
DNA: TGTGCCAGCAGTCGGCTGACAGGTTTAGGTGAAGGCACTGAAGCTTTCTTT

J: TRBJ1-4
V: TRBV28
D: -
size: -
CDR3: CASSSGEGNEKLFF
DNA: TGTGCCAGCAGTTCAGGGGAGGGTAATGAAAAACTGTTTTTT

J: TRBJ2-3
V: TRBV2
D: -
size: -
CDR3: CASSELAGADTQYF
DNA: TGTGCCAGCAGTGAACTAGCAGGAGCGGATACGCAGTATTTT

J: TRBJ2-7
V: TRBV12-3/TRBV12-4
D: -
size: -
CDR3: CASSLTRSGEQYF
DNA: TGTGCCAGCAGTCTAACCAGGTCCGGAGAGCAGTACTTC

J: TRBJ1-5
V: TRBV7-2
D: -
size: -
CDR3: CASSLSGKGPQHF
DNA: TGTGCCAGCAGCTTATCAGGGAAAGGGCCCCAGCATTTT

J: TRBJ2-1
V: TRBV18
D: -
size: -
CDR3: CASSPREGDNYNEQFF
DNA: TGTGCCAGCTCACCGAGAGAGGGGGATAACTACAATGAGCAGTTCTTC

J: TRBJ1-5
V: TRBV5-6
D: -
size: -
CDR3: CASSLVGGRDQPQHF
DNA: TGTGCCAGCAGCTTGGTGGGGGGTCGGGATCAGCCCCAGCATTTT

J: TRBJ2-2
V: TRBV6-4
D: TRBD2
size: -
CDR3: CASSDSVAGDTGELFF
DNA: TGTGCCAGCAGTGACTCCGTAGCGGGGGACACCGGGGAGCTGTTTTTT

J: TRBJ2-7
V: TRBV2
D: -
size: few
CDR3: CASSAEVRAGYEQYF
DNA: TGTGCCAGCAGCGCAGAAGTCAGGGCCGGCTACGAGCAGTACTTC

J: TRBJ1-6
V: TRBV20-1
D: -
size: -
CDR3: CSASPGLGSPLHF
DNA: TGCAGTGCAAGTCCAGGGTTAGGGTCACCCCTCCACTTT

J: TRBJ1-2
V: TRBV19
D: TRBD1
size: -
CDR3: CASSLRTGGGFRYGYTF
DNA: TGTGCCAGTAGTCTCCGGACAGGGGGCGGATTTAGGTATGGCTACACCTTC

J: TRBJ1-2
V: TRBV30
D: -
size: -
CDR3: CAWSVAGGVEGYTF
DNA: TGTGCCTGGAGTGTAGCTGGTGGAGTGGAGGGCTACACCTTC

J: TRBJ2-2
V: TRBV3-1/TRBV3-2
D: TRBD2
size: -
CDR3: CASSQRGAGELFF
DNA: TGTGCCAGCAGCCAGCGGGGGGCCGGGGAGCTGTTTTTT

J: TRBJ1-1
V: TRBV13
D: -
size: -
CDR3: CASSLVSRGEAFF
DNA: TGTGCCAGCAGCTTAGTTTCCCGGGGTGAAGCTTTCTTT

J: TRBJ1-1
V: TRBV29-1
D: -
size: -
CDR3: CSVGGDGMNTEAFF
DNA: TGCAGCGTTGGGGGGGACGGCATGAACACTGAAGCTTTCTTT

J: TRBJ1-1
V: TRBV10-1
D: TRBD1
size: -
CDR3: CASSGQGSQATEAFF
DNA: TGCGCCAGCAGTGGACAGGGAAGTCAGGCAACTGAAGCTTTCTTT

J: TRBJ2-5
V: TRBV10-1
D: TRBD2
size: -
CDR3: CASSGKAGGEETQYF
DNA: TGCGCCAGCAGCGGGAAGGCGGGGGGCGAGGAGACCCAGTACTTC

J: TRBJ1-1
V: TRBV7-9
D: TRBD1
size: -
CDR3: CASSVESHRDRETEAFF
DNA: TGTGCCAGCAGCGTAGAAAGCCACCGGGACAGGGAGACTGAAGCTTTCTTT

J: TRBJ1-1
V: TRBV3-1/TRBV3-2
D: -
size: -
CDR3: CASSPSLLPGRDTEAFF
DNA: TGTGCCAGCAGCCCCTCCCTCCTACCGGGAAGAGACACTGAAGCTTTCTTT

J: TRBJ2-7
V: TRBV15
D: -
size: -
CDR3: CATSKDRSYEQYF
DNA: TGTGCCACCAGCAAGGACAGATCCTACGAGCAGTACTTC

J: TRBJ1-6
V: TRBV7-9
D: -
size: -
CDR3: CASSLELSPLHF
DNA: TGTGCCAGCAGCTTGGAGTTATCACCCCTCCACTTT

J: TRBJ1-1
V: TRBV5-1
D: -
size: -
CDR3: CASSLSGGGGTEAFF
DNA: TGCGCCAGCAGCTTGAGTGGGGGCGGTGGGACTGAAGCTTTCTTT

J: TRBJ2-4
V: TRBV3-1/TRBV3-2
D: -
size: -
CDR3: CASSPPGGIQYF
DNA: TGTGCCAGCAGCCCCCCAGGTGGCATTCAGTACTTC